These 23 T cell receptor beta chains came from one sample sequenced in a study of response to subunit inactivated influenza vaccine. TCRdb fed the RT-PCR reads into MiXCR, producing one record per CDR3 protein. The sample holds roughly 190,000 distinct CDR3 sequences, about 15% seen once. Sample: CD8+ T cells sorted from PBMCs, taken about 5 days after vaccination. These TCRs come from a man aged 50 or older who received an inactivated influenza vaccine.

The chain links TRBV6-1 to TRBJ2-3; D is possibly TRBD1 (5 bases). The CDR3 runs to 14 residues. The V and J ends lost 3 bases and 2 bases respectively, with 9 bases between them. Germline V gene data show CDR1 as MNHNS and CDR2 as SASEGT. The CDR3 DNA sequence: TGTGCCAGCAGTGAGAAGGGGTTCACAGATACGCAGTATTTT. Translated, it gives CASSEKGFTDTQYF.

This clonotype has more than one count but fewer than ten. The CDR3 coding sequence is TGCAGTGCTAGATACAGGTCCGGGGAGCTGTTTTTT. Protein product: CSARYRSGELFF. V usage is TRBV20-1 and J usage is TRBJ2-2; D is perhaps TRBD1 (5 bases). The V end was cut by 2 bases, the J end by 6 bases, with 7 bases between. Germline CDR1 and CDR2: DFQATT and SNEGSKA (reference sequence). The CDR3 totals 12 residues.

This chain connects TRBV7-6 to TRBJ2-3; no definite D call. The CDR3 has 17 residues. Per the germline V gene, CDR1 is SGHVS and CDR2 is FNYEAQ. V was cut by 1 base and J by 2 bases, with 16 bases left in between. CDR3 in amino acids: CASSLENNLGYTDTQYF. CDR3 in DNA: TGTGCCAGCAGCTTAGAGAACAACTTAGGATACACAGATACGCAGTATTTT.

This clonotype was recorded many times. The chain has TRBV7-9 and TRBJ2-1; weak D call: TRBD1 (5 bases). This CDR3 comprises 11 residues. V was shortened by 6 bases and J by 8 bases, with 8 bases between the two germline ends. The germline CDR1 and CDR2 sequences are SEHNR and FQNEAQ (reference sequence). The CDR3 DNA sequence: TGTGCCAGCAGACAGGTGGATGAGCAGTTCTTC. It translates to CASRQVDEQFF.

This chain connects TRBV24-1 to TRBJ1-2, with D unclear. V was clipped by 4 bases and J by 8 bases, with 7 bases between them. The CDR3 loop spans 11 amino acids. Germline V gene sequence: CDR1 KGHDR, CDR2 SFDVKD. CDR3: CATSDRSGYTF. The CDR3, as DNA: TGTGCCACCAGTGACCGGAGCGGCTACACCTTC.

The chain recombines TRBV4-1 with TRBJ2-3, with TRBD2 identical over 12 bases. Germline CDR1 and CDR2: MGHRA and YSYEKL. CDR3 length equals 16 residues. Trimming at V came to 5 bases and at J to 1 base, leaving 4 bases not matched to a gene. The CDR3 bases are TGCGCCAGCAGCTTCCGACTAGCGGGAGGCACAGATACGCAGTATTTT. It specifies CASSFRLAGGTDTQYF.

The chain carries TRBV2 and TRBJ2-7; D not resolved. The CDR3 sequence is 11 residues long. Germline V gene lookup returns CDR1 SNHLY and CDR2 FYNNEI. V dropped 8 bases and J dropped 1 base, with 6 bases sitting between them. CDR3 DNA sequence: TGTGCCAGCCTCCGGTCCTACGAGCAGTACTTC. Protein sequence: CASLRSYEQYF.

The chain has TRBV6-5 and TRBJ1-1, with D uncertain. The germline gives CDR1 MNHEY, CDR2 SVGAGI. V was cut by 3 bases and J by 7 bases, with 12 bases left in between. CDR3 length: 13 amino acids. The CDR3 region has the DNA TGTGCCAGCAGTTATATGGGAGGAAATGAAGCTTTCTTT. Protein sequence: CASSYMGGNEAFF.

Only a few counts were recorded for this clonotype. CDR3 protein: CSARDPQTSGLTDTQYF. In DNA form, the CDR3 reads TGCAGTGCTAGAGACCCCCAGACTAGCGGTCTCACAGATACGCAGTATTTT. The V gene is TRBV20-1, the J gene TRBJ2-3; TRBD2 matches at 9 bases. The CDR3 has 17 residues. CDR1 is DFQATT and CDR2 is SNEGSKA in the germline V gene (reference sequence). After removal of 0 bases from V and 2 bases from J, the junction contained 9 bases not matched to a gene.

V usage is TRBV6-2 or TRBV6-3 and J usage is TRBJ2-5, with D unresolved. Germline V gene sequence: CDR1 MNHEY, CDR2 SVGEGT. V lost 5 bases, J lost 5 bases, and 15 bases lay in between. The CDR3 extends over 14 amino acids. CDR3: CASSNGWLMETQYF. CDR3 nucleotides: TGTGCCAGCAGTAACGGGTGGCTAATGGAGACCCAGTACTTC.

The chain uses TRBV4-3 and TRBJ2-1; 15 bases are shared with TRBD2. V lost 3 bases to trimming and J lost 7 bases; unmatched junction nucleotides: 7. The CDR3 has 17 residues. The germline CDR1 and CDR2 sequences are LGHNA and YSLEER. CDR3 region: CASSQAIGTSGGNEQFF. CDR3 nucleotides: TGCGCCAGCAGCCAGGCTATCGGGACTAGCGGGGGGAATGAGCAGTTCTTC.

This clonotype was detected only a few times. V is TRBV29-1 and J is TRBJ2-7; D possibly corresponds to TRBD1 (6 bases). CDR1 is SQVTM, CDR2 ANQGSEA, per germline. V was pared by 5 bases and J by 3 bases, with 14 bases between. This CDR3 comprises 13 residues. The CDR3 protein is CSVMGQGFYEQYF. The DNA for the CDR3 is TGCAGCGTTATGGGACAAGGGTTCTACGAGCAGTACTTC.

This clonotype was found a few times. V is TRBV6-5 and J is TRBJ2-1; no definite D call. With 0 bases removed from V and 6 bases from J, the gap between germline ends came to 12 bases. Germline assignment: CDR1 MNHEY and CDR2 SVGAGI. CDR3 size: 15 residues. CDR3 sequence: CASSYSIGLSNEQFF. The CDR3 bases are TGTGCCAGCAGTTACTCGATAGGGCTCAGCAATGAGCAGTTCTTC.

This clonotype has only a few counts. This sequence joins TRBV5-5 and TRBJ2-2; D ambiguous. With 0 bases removed from V and 4 bases from J, the gap between germline ends came to 7 bases. Germline values: CDR1 SGHKS, CDR2 YYEKEE (reference sequence). The CDR3 loop spans 14 amino acids. For the CDR3, the DNA is TGTGCCAGCAGCTTGGAACATACCACCGGGGAGCTGTTTTTT. Translation: CASSLEHTTGELFF.

This clonotype occurred a few times. The chain couples TRBV9 to TRBJ2-3; 11 bases are a match to TRBD2. The trim removed 3 bases at V and 2 bases at J, leaving 2 bases unmatched. CDR3 length: 15 amino acids. Per germline, CDR1 SGDLS and CDR2 YYNGEE. CDR3: CASSATSGDTDTQYF. The DNA of the CDR3 is TGTGCCAGCAGCGCGACTAGCGGGGACACAGATACGCAGTATTTT. Complete variable domain (other parts from reference TRBV9 and TRBJ2-3): DSGVTQTPKHLITATGQRVTLRCSPRSGDLSVYWYQQSLDQGLQFLIQYYNGEERAKGNILERFSAQQFPDLHSELNLSSLELGDSALYFCASSATSGDTDTQYFGPGTRLTVL.

V usage is TRBV7-9 and J usage is TRBJ2-5; no reliable D call. This CDR3 region has 15 residues. Germline assignment: CDR1 SEHNR and CDR2 FQNEAQ (reference sequence). The V and J ends lost 4 bases and 5 bases respectively, with 17 bases between them. This chain's CDR3 is CASSYLERGEETQYF. For the CDR3, the DNA is TGTGCCAGCAGCTACCTGGAGCGAGGAGAGGAGACCCAGTACTTC.

This clonotype has more than one count but fewer than ten. The chain links TRBV7-2 to TRBJ2-7, with TRBD2 identical over 7 bases. The V and J ends lost 1 base and 0 bases, in that order; junction bases with no gene match: 6. Germline V lookup: CDR1 SGHTA, CDR2 FQGNSA. The CDR3 has 16 amino acids. This CDR3 reads CASSLDGGRNSYEQYF. As DNA, the CDR3 is TGTGCCAGCAGCTTAGATGGCGGGAGAAACTCCTACGAGCAGTACTTC.

This rearrangement joins TRBV11-2 to TRBJ2-1; D is possibly TRBD1 (6 bases). CDR3 length equals 15 residues. Germline loops: CDR1 SGHAT, CDR2 FQNNGV. The V gene lost 6 bases and the J gene lost 1 base, with 13 bases spanning the gap. CDR3 amino acids: CASSGVRGSYNEQFF. The CDR3 nucleotides read TGTGCCAGCAGTGGTGTGAGGGGGTCCTACAATGAGCAGTTCTTC.

This clonotype was counted between two and nine times. The CDR3 DNA follows: TGTGCCACCACAGGGGGGGGGTCCTACAATGAGCAGTTCTTC. This sequence encodes CATTGGGSYNEQFF. The chain uses TRBV6-1 and TRBJ2-1; D is perhaps TRBD1 (8 bases). Trimming cost V 10 bases and J 1 base, with 14 bases left between them. The CDR3 sequence is 14 residues long. Germline assignment: CDR1 MNHNS and CDR2 SASEGT.

The chain has TRBV30 and TRBJ2-2, with D perhaps matching TRBD2 (5 bases). The CDR3 runs to 13 residues. Germline V CDR1 and CDR2: GTSNPN, SVGIG (reference sequence). The V end lost 0 bases, the J end lost 4 bases, and 6 bases lay between the germline ends. The CDR3 nucleotides read TGTGCCTGGAGTGTACTAGGCACCGGGGAGCTGTTTTTT. It translates to CAWSVLGTGELFF.

This clonotype came up many times. The gene calls are TRBV29-1 and TRBJ2-1; a weak D match, TRBD2 (5 bases). CDR1 is SQVTM, CDR2 ANQGSEA, per germline. The CDR3 spans 11 residues. V lost 3 bases and J lost 8, with 8 bases in between. CDR3 sequence (DNA): TGCAGCGTTGAGGGAGTCGATGAGCAGTTCTTC. Protein product: CSVEGVDEQFF.

This clonotype was detected a few times. The J gene is TRBJ1-2, the V gene TRBV12-3 or TRBV12-4; 7 bases agree with TRBD1. The CDR3 length is 11 residues. V lost 1 base, J lost 14 bases, and 4 bases stayed unmatched. The CDR3 coding sequence is TGTGCCAGCAGTTTAGGACAGGGTTGGACCTTC. This codes for CASSLGQGWTF.

This clonotype was found a few times. The chain uses TRBV4-3 and TRBJ1-4; D might be TRBD1 (5 bases). V dropped 2 bases and J dropped 2 bases, with 9 bases sitting between them. Germline V gene data show CDR1 as LGHNA and CDR2 as YSLEER. The CDR3 extends over 15 amino acids. CDR3 region: CASSQRQYTNEKLFF. The CDR3 coding sequence is TGCGCCAGCAGCCAAAGACAGTACACTAATGAAAAACTGTTTTTT.